Below are 11 T cell receptor beta chains sequenced from a single sample in a study of blood T cells in healthy people across ages. Primers used in a second PCR of roughly 6 to 12 cycles were a sample-barcoded 5' primer and a J-beta primer mix. TCRdb recomputed calls from the 5' RACE reads with MiXCR, one row per CDR3 protein. The data show over 700,000 distinct CDR3 sequences, around a quarter seen once. This same sample was also part of a study on T cells of mothers and their children.

The sequenced sample was blood. These receptors were obtained from a boy between 10 and 17 years old in good health.

This chain connects TRBV6-1 to TRBJ2-1, with 10 nucleotides matching TRBD2. Trimming at V came to 8 bases and at J to 14 bases, leaving 21 bases not matched to a gene. Germline V CDR1 and CDR2: MNHNS, SASEGT. The CDR3 covers 16 residues. CDR3 residues: CASALRESSGSMSEFF. The CDR3 nucleotides read TGTGCCAGCGCGCTTAGAGAGTCTAGCGGGAGTATGTCCGAGTTCTTC.

The genes are TRBV3-1 and TRBJ1-4; D is ambiguous. V shed 6 bases and J shed 4 bases, with 3 bases lying between them. Germline assignment: CDR1 LGHDT and CDR2 YNNKEL (reference sequence). This CDR3 is built from 11 residues. CDR3 sequence reads: CASRVNEKLFF. In nucleotides, the CDR3 is TGTGCCAGCAGGGTTAATGAAAAACTGTTTTTT. Together with reference TRBV3-1 and TRBJ1-4, the CDR3 gives the full variable domain: DTAVSQTPKYLVTQMGNDKSIKCEQNLGHDTMYWYKQDSKKFLKIMFSYNNKELIINETVPNRFSPKSPDKAHLNLHINSLELGDSAVYFCASRVNEKLFFGSGTQLSVL.

In this sample, this clonotype turned up a few times. V gene TRBV6-2 or TRBV6-3 combines with J gene TRBJ2-1; a possible D gene is TRBD1 (6 bases). Trimming stripped 2 bases from V and 10 bases from J, with 15 bases between. Germline V gives CDR1 MNHEY, CDR2 SVGEGT. The CDR3 sequence is 14 residues long. This CDR3 is CASSYRQGLREQFF. In DNA, the CDR3 is TGTGCCAGCAGTTACCGGCAGGGGTTAAGGGAGCAGTTCTTC.

This clonotype appeared a few times. The gene calls are TRBV6-5 and TRBJ1-2; 7 nucleotides align to TRBD1. Germline CDR1 MNHEY, CDR2 SVGAGI. The CDR3 consists of 16 residues. The trim removed 5 bases at V and 0 bases at J, leaving 9 bases unmatched. CDR3 DNA sequence: TGTGCCAGCAGTGGACCCTCCGGACAGGCTAACTATGGCTACACCTTC. Translating gives CASSGPSGQANYGYTF.

V usage is TRBV6-4 and J usage is TRBJ2-3; no clear D gene. Germline V CDR1 and CDR2: MRHNA, SNTAGT. V lost 4 bases to trimming and J lost 5 bases, with 10 bases between them. This CDR3 is 13 amino acids long. The CDR3 sequence is CASSAGPGDTQYF. DNA for the CDR3: TGTGCCAGCAGTGCAGGCCCCGGAGATACGCAGTATTTT.

This clonotype occurred a few times. The chain uses TRBV5-1 and TRBJ2-7; tentatively, D is TRBD1 or TRBD2 (7 bases each). The CDR3 loop spans 13 amino acids. Germline CDR1 and CDR2: SGHRS and YFSETQ. V lost 5 bases and J lost 5, with 14 bases in between. The CDR3 spells CASRRGGGNEQYF. CDR3 in DNA: TGCGCCAGCAGGAGGGGAGGGGGCAACGAGCAGTACTTC.

This clonotype has just a few counts. The rearrangement joins TRBV6-1 to TRBJ2-2; D may be TRBD1 (6 bases). Trimming took off 6 bases at V and 4 bases at J, with 12 bases between the two ends. Germline-derived CDR1 and CDR2 are MNHNS and SASEGT. The CDR3 extends over 14 amino acids. DNA for the CDR3: TGTGCCAGCAGGGGATTCAGGGGCACCGGGGAGCTGTTTTTT. Its translation: CASRGFRGTGELFF.

Of note for this clonotype: A read error is possible here, since a much larger clone lies one base away. J is TRBJ2-1 and V is TRBV3-1; TRBD2 matches 13 bases. The J segment lost 7 bases and the V segment lost 1 base, leaving 4 bases of the junction unmatched. The CDR3 has 16 residues. Looked up from germline, CDR1 is LGHDT and CDR2 is YNNKEL (reference sequence). CDR3 protein: CASSQGMTSGRNEQFF. DNA for the CDR3: TGTGCCAGCAGCCAAGGTATGACTAGCGGGAGGAATGAGCAGTTCTTC.

The rearrangement uses TRBV27 and TRBJ2-7; D gene ambiguous. Per germline, CDR1 MNHEY and CDR2 SMNVEV (reference sequence). The CDR3 is 13 amino acids. Trimming stripped 6 bases from V and 4 bases from J, with 13 bases between. The DNA for the CDR3 is TGTGCCAGCAGCCCCCTGGGGTTTTACGAGCAGTACTTC. It encodes CASSPLGFYEQYF.

A few counts support this clonotype. This chain links TRBV9 with TRBJ2-5; 13 positions agree with TRBD2. The CDR3 loop spans 16 amino acids. The germline V gene has CDR1 SGDLS and CDR2 YYNGEE. J lost 5 bases, V lost 2 bases, and 6 bases had no gene match. The CDR3 coding sequence is TGTGCCAGCAGCGTCGGACTAGCGGGAGTTGGGGAGACCCAGTACTTC. Amino acid sequence: CASSVGLAGVGETQYF.

V is TRBV6-1 and J is TRBJ2-3; tentatively, D is TRBD1 or TRBD2 (6 bases each). V lost 2 bases and J lost 2, with 11 bases in between. Germline V gene lookup returns CDR1 MNHNS and CDR2 SASEGT. CDR3 length: 15 residues. The CDR3 here is CASSERGGITDTQYF. CDR3 coding DNA: TGTGCCAGCAGTGAACGAGGGGGGATCACAGATACGCAGTATTTT.